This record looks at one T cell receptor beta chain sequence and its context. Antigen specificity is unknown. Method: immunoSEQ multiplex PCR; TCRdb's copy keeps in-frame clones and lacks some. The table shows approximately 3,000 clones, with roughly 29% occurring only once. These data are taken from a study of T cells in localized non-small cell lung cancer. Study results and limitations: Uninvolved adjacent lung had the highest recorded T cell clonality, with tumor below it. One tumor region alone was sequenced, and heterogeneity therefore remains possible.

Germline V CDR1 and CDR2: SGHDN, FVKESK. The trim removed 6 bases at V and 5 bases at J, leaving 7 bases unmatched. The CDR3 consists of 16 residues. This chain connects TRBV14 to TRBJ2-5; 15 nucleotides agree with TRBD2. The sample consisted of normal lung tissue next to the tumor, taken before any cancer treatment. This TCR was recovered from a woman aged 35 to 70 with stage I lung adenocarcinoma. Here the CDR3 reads CASSSPGLAGGETQYF. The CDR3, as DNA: TGTGCCAGCAGTTCCCCTGGACTAGCGGGAGGGGAGACCCAGTACTTC.